This entry is about one TCR beta chain. This record belongs to a study of blood T cell repertoires in COVID-19. Background on the study: The samples span acute and convalescent COVID-19 from the United States, Italy and Spain. PBMCs, B-cell-depleted T cells, or T cells were the source of the cDNA or gDNA that made up the material.

CDR3 length: 14 amino acids. Trimming cost V 3 bases and J 6 bases; bases outside gene matches: 3. Germline assignment: CDR1 KGHDR and CDR2 SFDVKD. Original methodology: Estimated nucleated cell counts came from reference gene primer amplification. The data were produced by immunoSEQ multiplex PCR, yet TCRdb's version contains in-frame clones alone and is incomplete. The V and J calls and clone size are taken from that table; D and trimming were inferred from the DNA. The profile shows some 230,000 clones, around 83% of them singletons. This sequence joins TRBV24-1 and TRBJ2-3, with 9 bases aligning to TRBD2. The sample was peripheral blood. The source of this sequence is a woman between 45 and 65 years old with acute or convalescent COVID-19. The CDR3 sequence: CATSDDLAGDTQYF. CDR3 nucleotides: TGTGCCACCAGTGATGACCTAGCGGGGGATACGCAGTATTTT.